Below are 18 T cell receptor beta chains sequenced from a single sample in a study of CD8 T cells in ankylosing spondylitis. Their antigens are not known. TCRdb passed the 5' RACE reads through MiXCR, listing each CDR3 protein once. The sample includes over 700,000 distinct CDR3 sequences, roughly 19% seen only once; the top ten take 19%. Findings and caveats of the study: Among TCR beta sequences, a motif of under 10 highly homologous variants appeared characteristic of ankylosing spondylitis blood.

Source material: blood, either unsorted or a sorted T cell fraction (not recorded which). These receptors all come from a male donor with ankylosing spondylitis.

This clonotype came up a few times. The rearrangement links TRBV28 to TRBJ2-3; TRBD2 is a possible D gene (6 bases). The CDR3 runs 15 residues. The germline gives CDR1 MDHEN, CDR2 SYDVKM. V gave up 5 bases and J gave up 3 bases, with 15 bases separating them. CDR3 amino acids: CASSTPRRGTDTQYF. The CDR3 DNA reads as TGTGCCAGCAGTACCCCGCGGCGGGGTACAGATACGCAGTATTTT.

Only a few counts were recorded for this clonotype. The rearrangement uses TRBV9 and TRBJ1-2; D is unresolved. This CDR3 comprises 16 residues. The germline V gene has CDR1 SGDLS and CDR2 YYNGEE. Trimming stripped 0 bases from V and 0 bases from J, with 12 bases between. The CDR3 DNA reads TGTGCCAGCAGCGTAGGTATACCCATCTCTAACTATGGCTACACCTTC. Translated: CASSVGIPISNYGYTF.

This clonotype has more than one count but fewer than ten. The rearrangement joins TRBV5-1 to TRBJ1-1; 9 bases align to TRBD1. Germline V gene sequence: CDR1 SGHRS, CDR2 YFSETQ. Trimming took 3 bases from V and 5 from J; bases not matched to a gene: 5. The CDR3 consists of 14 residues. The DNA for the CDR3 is TGCGCCAGCAGCTGGAGGACAGGGGAAACTGAAGCTTTCTTT. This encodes CASSWRTGETEAFF.

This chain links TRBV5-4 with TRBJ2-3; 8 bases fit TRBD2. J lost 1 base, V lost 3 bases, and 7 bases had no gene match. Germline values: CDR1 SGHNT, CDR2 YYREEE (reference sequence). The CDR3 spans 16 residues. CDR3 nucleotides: TGTGCCAGCAGCTGGGGTAGGGGACTAGGCACAGATACGCAGTATTTT. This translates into CASSWGRGLGTDTQYF.

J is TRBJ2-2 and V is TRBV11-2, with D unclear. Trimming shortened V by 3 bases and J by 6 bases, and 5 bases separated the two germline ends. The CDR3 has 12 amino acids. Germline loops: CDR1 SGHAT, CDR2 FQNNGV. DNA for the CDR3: TGTGCCAGCAGCTTGCCCCCCGGGGAGCTGTTTTTT. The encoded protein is CASSLPPGELFF.

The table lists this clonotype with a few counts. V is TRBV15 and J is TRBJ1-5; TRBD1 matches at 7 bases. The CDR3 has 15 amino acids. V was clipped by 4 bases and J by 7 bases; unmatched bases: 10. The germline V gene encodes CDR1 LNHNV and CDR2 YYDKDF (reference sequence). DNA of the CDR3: TGTGCCACCAGCAACAATGACAGGGCTCGGCAGCCCCAGCATTTT. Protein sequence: CATSNNDRARQPQHF.

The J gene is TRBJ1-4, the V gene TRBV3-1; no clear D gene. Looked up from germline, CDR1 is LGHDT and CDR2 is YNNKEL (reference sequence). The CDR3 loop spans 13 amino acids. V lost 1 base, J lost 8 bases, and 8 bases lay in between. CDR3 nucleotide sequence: TGTGCCAGCAGCCAAGGGTTGGTCGAAAAACTGTTTTTT. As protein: CASSQGLVEKLFF. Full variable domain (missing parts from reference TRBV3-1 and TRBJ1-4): DTAVSQTPKYLVTQMGNDKSIKCEQNLGHDTMYWYKQDSKKFLKIMFSYNNKELIINETVPNRFSPKSPDKAHLNLHINSLELGDSAVYFCASSQGLVEKLFFGSGTQLSVL.

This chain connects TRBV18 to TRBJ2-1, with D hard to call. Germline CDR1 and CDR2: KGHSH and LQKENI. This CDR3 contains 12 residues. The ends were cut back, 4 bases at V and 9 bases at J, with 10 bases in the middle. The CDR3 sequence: CASSLESIEQFF. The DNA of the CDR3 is TGTGCCAGCTCACTCGAGTCAATTGAGCAGTTCTTC. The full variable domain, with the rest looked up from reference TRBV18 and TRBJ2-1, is NAGVMQNPRHLVRRRGQEARLRCSPMKGHSHVYWYRQLPEEGLKFMVYLQKENIIDESGMPKERFSAEFPKEGPSILRIQQVVRGDSAAYFCASSLESIEQFFGPGTRLTVL.

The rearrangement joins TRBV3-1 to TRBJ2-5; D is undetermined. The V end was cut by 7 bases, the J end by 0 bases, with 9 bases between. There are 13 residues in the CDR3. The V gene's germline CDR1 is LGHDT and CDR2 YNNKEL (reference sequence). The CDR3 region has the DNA TGTGCCAGCATTCACCCGTACCAAGAGACCCAGTACTTC. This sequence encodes CASIHPYQETQYF.

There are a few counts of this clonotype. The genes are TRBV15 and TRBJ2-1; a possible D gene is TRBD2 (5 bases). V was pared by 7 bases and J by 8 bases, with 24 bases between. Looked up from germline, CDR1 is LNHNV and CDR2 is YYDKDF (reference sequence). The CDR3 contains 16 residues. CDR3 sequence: CATKSFFSGVVYEQFF. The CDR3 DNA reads TGTGCCACCAAATCTTTCTTTTCCGGGGTAGTCTATGAGCAGTTCTTC.

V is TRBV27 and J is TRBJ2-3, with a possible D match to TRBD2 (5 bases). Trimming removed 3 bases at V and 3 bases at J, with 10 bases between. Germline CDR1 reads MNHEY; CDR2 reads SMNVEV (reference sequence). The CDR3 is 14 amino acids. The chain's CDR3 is CASSFVDSTDTQYF. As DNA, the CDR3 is TGTGCCAGCAGTTTTGTGGACTCGACAGATACGCAGTATTTT.

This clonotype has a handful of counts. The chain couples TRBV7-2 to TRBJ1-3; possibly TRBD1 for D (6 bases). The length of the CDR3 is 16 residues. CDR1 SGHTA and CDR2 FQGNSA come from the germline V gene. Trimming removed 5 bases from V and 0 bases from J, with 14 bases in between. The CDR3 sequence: CASSPDSRISGNTIYF. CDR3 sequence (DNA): TGTGCCAGCAGCCCGGACAGCCGTATCTCTGGAAACACCATATATTTT.

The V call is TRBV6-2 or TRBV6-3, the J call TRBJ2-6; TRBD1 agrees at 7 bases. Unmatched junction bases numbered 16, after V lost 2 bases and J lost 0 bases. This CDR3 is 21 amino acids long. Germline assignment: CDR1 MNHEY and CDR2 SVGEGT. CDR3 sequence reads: CASSYAQTPGQWSSGANVLTF. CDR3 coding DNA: TGTGCCAGCAGTTACGCCCAAACACCGGGACAGTGGAGCTCTGGGGCCAACGTCCTGACTTTC.

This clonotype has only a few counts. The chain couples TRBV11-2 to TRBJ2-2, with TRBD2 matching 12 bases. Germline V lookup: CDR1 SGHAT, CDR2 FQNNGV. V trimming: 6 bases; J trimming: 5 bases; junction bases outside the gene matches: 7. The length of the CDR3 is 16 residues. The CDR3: CASSRTSGTRTGELFF. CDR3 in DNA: TGTGCCAGCAGTCGGACTAGCGGGACGAGAACCGGGGAGCTGTTTTTT.

This CDR3 is CASSGRQGGQFF. CDR3 DNA: TGCGCCAGCAGCGGCCGACAGGGAGGGCAGTTCTTC. V is TRBV5-1 and J is TRBJ2-1, with D possibly being TRBD1 (7 bases). Germline CDR1 is SGHRS and CDR2 is YFSETQ. The length of the CDR3 is 12 residues. V was pared by 4 bases and J by 12 bases, with 14 bases between.

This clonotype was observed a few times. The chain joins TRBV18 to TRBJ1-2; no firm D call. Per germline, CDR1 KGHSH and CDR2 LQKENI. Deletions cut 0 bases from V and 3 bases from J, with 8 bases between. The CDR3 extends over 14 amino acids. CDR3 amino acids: CASSPPVSDYGYTF. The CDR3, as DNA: TGTGCCAGCTCACCACCGGTTTCGGACTATGGCTACACCTTC.

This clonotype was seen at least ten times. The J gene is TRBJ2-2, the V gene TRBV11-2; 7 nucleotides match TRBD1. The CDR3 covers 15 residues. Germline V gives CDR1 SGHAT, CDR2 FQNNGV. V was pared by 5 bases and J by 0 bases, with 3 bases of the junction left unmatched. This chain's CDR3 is CASSLGQTNTGELFF. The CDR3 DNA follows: TGTGCCAGCAGCCTGGGACAGACGAACACCGGGGAGCTGTTTTTT.

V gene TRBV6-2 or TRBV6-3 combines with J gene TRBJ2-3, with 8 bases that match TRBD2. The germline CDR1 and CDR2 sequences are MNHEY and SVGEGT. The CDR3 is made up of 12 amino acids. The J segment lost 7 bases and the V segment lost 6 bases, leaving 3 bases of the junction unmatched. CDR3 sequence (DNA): TGTGCCAGCAGAAGCGGGAGTTATACGCAGTATTTT. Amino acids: CASRSGSYTQYF.